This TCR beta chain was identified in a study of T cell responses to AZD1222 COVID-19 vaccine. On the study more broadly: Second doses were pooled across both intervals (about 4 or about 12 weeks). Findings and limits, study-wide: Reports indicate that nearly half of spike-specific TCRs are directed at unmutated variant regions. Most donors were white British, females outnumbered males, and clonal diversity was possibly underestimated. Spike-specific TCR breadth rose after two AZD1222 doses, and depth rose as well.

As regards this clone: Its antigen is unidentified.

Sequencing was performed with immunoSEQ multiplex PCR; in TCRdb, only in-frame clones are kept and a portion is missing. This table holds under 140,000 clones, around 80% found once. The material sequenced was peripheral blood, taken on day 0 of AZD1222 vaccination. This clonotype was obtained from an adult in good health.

CDR3: CASRSTGALNYGYTF. The CDR3 DNA follows: TGTGCCAGCCGGTCGACAGGCGCTCTTAACTATGGCTACACCTTC. This chain links TRBV7-9 with TRBJ1-2; the D gene is possibly TRBD1 (6 bases). V was clipped by 8 bases and J by 1 base, with 17 bases between them. The CDR3 totals 15 residues. From germline, CDR1 is SEHNR and CDR2 FQNEAQ (reference sequence).